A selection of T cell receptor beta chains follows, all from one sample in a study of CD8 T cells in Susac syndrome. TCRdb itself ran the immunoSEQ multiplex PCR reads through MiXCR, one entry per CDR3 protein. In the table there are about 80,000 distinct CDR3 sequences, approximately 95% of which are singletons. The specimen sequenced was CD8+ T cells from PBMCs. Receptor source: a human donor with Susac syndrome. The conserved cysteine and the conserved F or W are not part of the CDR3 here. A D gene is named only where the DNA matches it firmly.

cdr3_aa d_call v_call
ASRRGTDTQY NA TRBV6-5
ASSFDRGYEQY TRBD1 TRBV6-5
ASSPRLAVQETQY NA TRBV7-2
ASSRWRTIETQY NA TRBV3-1
ASSLLATPWRDEQF NA TRBV27
SVNEQF NA TRBV29-1
AILGGGLPTNEKLF NA TRBV5-7
ATSRSSNGGNTGELF NA TRBV15
ASRLGQGANTGELF TRBD1 TRBV12-3/TRBV12-4
ASRAWRDYPGEQY NA TRBV28
ATSAFSTDTQY NA TRBV24-1
ASVSGPSYNEQF NA TRBV5-4
ASSLSGGVLGGQY NA TRBV27
ASSSNWESYEQY NA TRBV27
AWRWTASYEQY NA TRBV30
ASQGGSYEQY NA TRBV19
ASTTGLGEQY TRBD1 TRBV19
SVLLTGPLDYEQY NA TRBV29-1
SVGQDFYGYT NA TRBV29-1
ASSLGGRAEQY NA TRBV7-6
ATYRNSYEQY NA TRBV28
ASSIGALNYGYT NA TRBV19
AWARGLPTDTQY NA TRBV30
ASSLGQGLGETQY TRBD1 TRBV5-4
ATRGGTGELF TRBD2 TRBV6-5
ASSRDRGEGYEQY TRBD1 TRBV7-9
ASSWGMNTEAF NA TRBV7-7
ASSDSGTSGTDTQY TRBD2 TRBV6-4
ASSVARGITSTDTQY TRBD2 TRBV9
ASSLAGRPRTDTQY NA TRBV5-1
ASSQVGPPLMNTEAF NA TRBV3-1
ASSYSSGSTDTQY NA TRBV6-5
ASSLGPTGADYEQY TRBD1 TRBV27
ATRLPGGNTGELF TRBD1 TRBV12-3/TRBV12-4
ASSYSGGSDSTYEQY NA TRBV6-5
ASSLERPGNQPQH NA TRBV7-8